This entry features one T cell receptor beta chain sequence. Looked up from germline, CDR1 is SEHNR and CDR2 is FQNEAQ (reference sequence). The CDR3 has 18 residues. V lost 7 bases, J lost 5 bases, and 18 bases stayed unmatched. These data come from a study of blood T cell repertoires in COVID-19. Clones were sequenced by immunoSEQ multiplex PCR, and TCRdb holds only the in-frame ones, with some missing. The data contain over 200,000 clones, 75% to 85% of them singletons. The specimen sequenced was peripheral blood. The chain uses TRBV7-9 and TRBJ2-1; 9 bases are shared with TRBD2. This TCR came from a woman aged 25-40 years with COVID-19, enrolled during active disease. The CDR3 is CASIPGLAHYANNNEQFF. The DNA for the CDR3 is TGTGCCAGCATTCCGGGACTAGCTCATTATGCTAACAACAATGAGCAGTTCTTC.